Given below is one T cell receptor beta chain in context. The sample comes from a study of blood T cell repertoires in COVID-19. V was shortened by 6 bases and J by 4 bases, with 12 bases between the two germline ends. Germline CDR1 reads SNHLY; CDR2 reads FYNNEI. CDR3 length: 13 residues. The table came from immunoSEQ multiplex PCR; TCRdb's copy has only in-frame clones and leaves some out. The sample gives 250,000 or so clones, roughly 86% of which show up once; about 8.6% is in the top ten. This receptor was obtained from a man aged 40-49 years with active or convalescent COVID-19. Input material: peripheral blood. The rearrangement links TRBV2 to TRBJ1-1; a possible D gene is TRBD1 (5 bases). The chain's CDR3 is CASRSRVGTEAFF. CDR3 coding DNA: TGTGCCAGCAGGAGCAGGGTGGGCACTGAAGCTTTCTTT.